This TCR beta chain is drawn from a study of blood T cell repertoires in COVID-19. CDR3 length: 15 residues. V was cut by 4 bases and J by 2 bases, with 16 bases left in between. Germline values: CDR1 SGHKS, CDR2 YYEKEE (reference sequence). Some clones are missing from TCRdb's copy, which holds only in-frame ones; the method was immunoSEQ multiplex PCR. The sample yields around 290,000 clones, roughly 92% seen once. Seattle enrolled patients during active infection and tracked them longitudinally. The sequence came from a woman aged 25 to 39 with COVID-19, enrolled during active disease. V and J are TRBV5-5 and TRBJ2-7; weak D call: TRBD1 (5 bases). Material: peripheral blood. CDR3 loop: CASSPEQATTYEQYF. DNA for the CDR3: TGTGCCAGCAGCCCCGAACAGGCCACAACCTACGAGCAGTACTTC.